This TCR beta chain derives from a study of T cell repertoires in cytomegalovirus infection. MiXCR was run by TCRdb on the reads, yielding one entry per CDR3 protein. The repertoire holds about 210,000 distinct CDR3 sequences, about 7% seen once, with roughly 6% in the top ten. Germline V lookup: CDR1 SGHTA, CDR2 FQGNSA. V lost 5 bases, J lost 5 bases, and 5 bases stayed unmatched. The CDR3 runs to 14 residues. In this sample, this clonotype turned up many times. The sequenced sample consisted of PBMCs. J is TRBJ1-2 and V is TRBV7-2; 10 bases fit TRBD1. The clonotype originates from a human donor in good health (CMV status not recorded). Some clones in this sample may be carry-over from other donors' samples. CDR3 DNA: TGTGCCAGCAGCCCCGGACAGGGGGGATATGGCTACACCTTC. This sequence encodes CASSPGQGGYGYTF.